What follows is one T cell receptor beta chain and its context. Germline V gene sequence: CDR1 SEHNR, CDR2 FQNEAQ (reference sequence). The ends lost 4 bases at V and 2 bases at J; junction bases unmatched: 17. CDR3 length equals 19 residues. Libraries were prepared by immunoSEQ multiplex PCR; TCRdb keeps only in-frame clonotypes and omits some of them. The sample gives about 690,000 clones, about 90% of which show up once; approximately 35% is in the top ten. These data come from a study of shared clonotypes between healthy human individuals. This chain uses TRBV7-9 with TRBJ1-2; 9 bases map to TRBD1. This receptor was taken from a man between 18 and 29 years old in good health. Some clones in this sample may be carry-over from other donors' samples. The sample comprised memory CD8+ T cells from PBMCs. Documented subset: CD45RO+ cells pooled with CCR7-negative TemRA cells. In DNA, the CDR3 is TGTGCCAGCAGCTCCCCCCGGGAAAAGGGGACAGGGACGAACTATGGCTACACCTTC. Protein product: CASSSPREKGTGTNYGYTF. Variable domain in full (rest from reference TRBV7-9 and TRBJ1-2): DTGVSQNPRHKITKRGQNVTFRCDPISEHNRLYWYRQTLGQGPEFLTYFQNEAQLEKSRLLSDRFSAERPKGSFSTLEIQRTEQGDSAMYLCASSSPREKGTGTNYGYTFGSGTRLTVV.